The source of this T cell receptor (beta chain) is a study of blood T cell repertoires in COVID-19. Germline lookup yields CDR1 MNHEY and CDR2 SVGEGT. V was shortened by 0 bases and J by 5 bases, with 17 bases between the two germline ends. CDR3 size: 17 residues. Only in-frame clones appear in the TCRdb table, and some are missing; sequencing was by immunoSEQ multiplex PCR. The top ten hold over 3% of the sample, which has fewer than 75,000 clones, about 88% seen once. The sequence was collected from a man between 65 and 79 years old with acute or convalescent COVID-19. The material sequenced was peripheral blood. V is TRBV6-2 or TRBV6-3 and J is TRBJ1-5; D remains unclear. CDR3: CASSYSGRQIPDQPQHF. The CDR3 DNA reads as TGTGCCAGCAGTTACTCGGGCAGGCAAATCCCCGATCAGCCCCAGCATTTT.